The 16 T cell receptor beta chains below come from one sample, sequenced in a study of blood T cell repertoires in COVID-19. Method: immunoSEQ multiplex PCR; TCRdb's copy keeps in-frame clones and lacks some. The data contain 90,000 to 130,000 clones, over 75% of them singletons. Sequencing was performed on peripheral blood. These receptors came from a woman between 65 and 79 years old with acute or convalescent COVID-19.

V is TRBV28 and J is TRBJ1-5; no firm D call. The ends were cut back, 7 bases at V and 7 bases at J, with 11 bases in the middle. The CDR3 extends over 12 amino acids. CDR1 and CDR2 (germline): MDHEN, SYDVKM. The CDR3 nucleotides are TGTGCCAGCAAACAATTCCACCAGCCCCAGCATTTT. Its translation is CASKQFHQPQHF.

The CDR3 DNA sequence: TGCGCCAGCAGCCAGGACAGGGGCTATGGCTACACCTTC. Residues: CASSQDRGYGYTF. The chain links TRBV4-3 to TRBJ1-2; TRBD1 matches at 9 bases. Germline V gene sequence: CDR1 LGHNA, CDR2 YSLEER. CDR3 length equals 13 residues. The V and J ends lost 3 bases and 4 bases, in that order; junction bases with no gene match: 0.

The genes are TRBV28 and TRBJ1-2, with D perhaps TRBD1 (5 bases). Germline CDR1 and CDR2: MDHEN and SYDVKM. V lost 2 bases and J lost 6, with 16 bases in between. This CDR3 comprises 15 residues. In nucleotides, the CDR3 is TGTGCCAGCAGTTTACTCAGGGCGAACTACGATGGCTACACCTTC. This gives the protein CASSLLRANYDGYTF.

The CDR3 bases are TGCGCCAGCAGCCAAGATTGGAAACGACAGGGGGCCGGGGAGCTGTTTTTT. Protein sequence: CASSQDWKRQGAGELFF. The chain joins TRBV4-1 to TRBJ2-2, with 9 bases identical to TRBD1. The CDR3 is 17 residues long. With 0 bases clipped from V and 6 bases from J, the junction kept 8 bases outside the gene matches. Germline-derived CDR1 and CDR2 are MGHRA and YSYEKL.

The CDR3 protein is CSVSPHSMNTEAFF. The CDR3, as DNA: TGCAGCGTAAGCCCACACAGTATGAACACTGAAGCTTTCTTT. J is TRBJ1-1 and V is TRBV29-1; unclear D gene. The CDR3 has 14 amino acids. Germline V CDR1 and CDR2: SQVTM, ANQGSEA. V was trimmed by 6 bases and J by 0 bases, leaving 14 bases between them.

CDR3 amino acids: CASSRGTGALGQPQHF. CDR3 nucleotides: TGTGCCAGCAGCCGCGGGACAGGGGCCTTGGGTCAGCCCCAGCATTTT. This sequence joins TRBV7-9 and TRBJ1-5; 10 bases agree with TRBD1. From germline, CDR1 is SEHNR and CDR2 FQNEAQ (reference sequence). V lost 5 bases and J lost 6; bases outside the gene matches: 10. This CDR3 comprises 16 residues.

The rearrangement links TRBV6-5 to TRBJ1-3; D remains ambiguous. The ends were cut back, 6 bases at V and 4 bases at J, with 10 bases in the middle. Germline assignment: CDR1 MNHEY and CDR2 SVGAGI. The CDR3 runs 13 residues. DNA of the CDR3: TGTGCCAGCAGGGCGGGCGGGGGAAACACCATATATTTT. Translation: CASRAGGGNTIYF.

V and J are TRBV5-6 and TRBJ2-5; 8 positions match TRBD1. The length of the CDR3 is 15 residues. In germline, CDR1 is SGHDT, CDR2 YYEEEE. V lost 3 bases, J lost 3 bases, and 7 bases stayed unmatched. This CDR3 is CASSSLDRDEETQYF. CDR3 DNA: TGTGCCAGCAGCTCCTTGGACAGGGACGAAGAGACCCAGTACTTC. The whole variable domain, remainder taken from reference TRBV5-6 and TRBJ2-5, is DAGVTQSPTHLIKTRGQQVTLRCSPKSGHDTVSWYQQALGQGPQFIFQYYEEEERQRGNFPDRFSGHQFPNYSSELNVNALLLGDSALYLCASSSLDRDEETQYFGPGTRLLVL.

The chain joins TRBV10-1 to TRBJ2-7; TRBD2 agrees at 9 bases. Germline CDR1 and CDR2: WNHNN and SYGVQD (reference sequence). CDR3 size: 15 residues. J was trimmed by 0 bases and V by 5 bases; bases with no gene match: 5. As DNA, the CDR3 is TGCGCCAGCAGTTCGACTAGCGGTAGCTCCTACGAGCAGTACTTC. Translating it yields CASSSTSGSSYEQYF.

The chain links TRBV19 to TRBJ1-2; 7 bases match TRBD1. The germline CDR1 and CDR2 sequences are LNHDA and SQIVND (reference sequence). The ends lost 4 bases at V and 2 bases at J; junction bases unmatched: 1. CDR3 size: 13 residues. CDR3 bases: TGTGCCAGTAGTAGGGACAGCAACTATGGCTACACCTTC. The encoded protein is CASSRDSNYGYTF. Complete variable domain (other parts from reference TRBV19 and TRBJ1-2): DGGITQSPKYLFRKEGQNVTLSCEQNLNHDAMYWYRQDPGQGLRLIYYSQIVNDFQKGDIAEGYSVSREKKESFPLTVTSAQKNPTAFYLCASSRDSNYGYTFGSGTRLTVV.

The chain couples TRBV5-1 to TRBJ1-4; D call uncertain. Germline loops: CDR1 SGHRS, CDR2 YFSETQ. Trimming cost V 0 bases and J 4 bases, with 13 bases left between them. The CDR3 runs to 16 residues. CDR3 DNA sequence: TGCGCCAGCAGCTTGGCCCGAGGGAGCGGTAATGAAAAACTGTTTTTT. Translation: CASSLARGSGNEKLFF.

The rearrangement links TRBV3-1 (or the pseudogene TRBV3-2) to TRBJ2-7, with D maybe TRBD1 (5 bases). V was shortened by 4 bases and J by 4 bases, with 11 bases between the two germline ends. The CDR3 totals 13 residues. The germline V gene encodes CDR1 LGHDT and CDR2 YNNKEL (reference sequence). The CDR3 region is CASSPQGYYEQYF. DNA of the CDR3: TGTGCCAGCAGCCCCCAGGGATATTACGAGCAGTACTTC.

The CDR3: CASSADRAFDEQYF. Written as DNA, the CDR3 is TGTGCCAGCAGTGCGGACAGGGCATTCGACGAGCAGTACTTC. V is TRBV2 and J is TRBJ2-7; TRBD1 matches 8 bases. The J segment lost 5 bases and the V segment lost 4 bases, leaving 7 bases of the junction unmatched. Germline V gene data show CDR1 as SNHLY and CDR2 as FYNNEI. This CDR3 is built from 14 residues.

This clone was seen once. This sequence joins TRBV5-4 and TRBJ2-3; 9 nucleotides line up with TRBD2. The germline V gene encodes CDR1 SGHNT and CDR2 YYREEE (reference sequence). The CDR3 is 17 amino acids. V lost 4 bases and J lost 2; bases outside the gene matches: 11. The CDR3 DNA is TGTGCCAGCAGCCTAATAGGGGCGGGAGGGTTCACAGATACGCAGTATTTT. It codes for CASSLIGAGGFTDTQYF.

V is TRBV2 and J is TRBJ2-5; D ambiguous. The germline CDR1 and CDR2 sequences are SNHLY and FYNNEI. V lost 6 bases and J lost 5, with 10 bases in between. This CDR3 has 12 amino acids. The CDR3 DNA reads as TGTGCCAGCAGCCCCGTCGGGGAGACCCAGTACTTC. Translation: CASSPVGETQYF.

V usage is TRBV18 and J usage is TRBJ1-5, with TRBD1 matching 7 bases. The CDR3 extends over 15 amino acids. V lost 2 bases, J lost 6 bases, and 7 bases stayed unmatched. Germline loops: CDR1 KGHSH, CDR2 LQKENI. CDR3 sequence reads: CASSPYEGAVQPQHF. For the CDR3, the DNA is TGTGCCAGCTCACCATACGAGGGGGCGGTTCAGCCCCAGCATTTT.